Below are 9 T cell receptor beta chains sequenced from a single sample in a study of cytomegalovirus exposure and HLA in healthy donors. PCR employed 60 Vbeta and 13 Jbeta primers. Assay: immunoSEQ multiplex PCR; the TCRdb copy retains only in-frame clones and omits some. This table holds around 200,000 clones, approximately 85% found once. The source material was PBMCs. All receptors derive from a woman between 35 and 50 years old in good health and CMV-seronegative.

The chain joins TRBV9 to TRBJ2-1; D might be TRBD1 (6 bases). Trimming shortened V by 0 bases and J by 4 bases, and 11 bases separated the two germline ends. The CDR3 is 15 residues long. Germline CDR1 and CDR2: SGDLS and YYNGEE. CDR3 sequence: CASSVGGQLYNEQFF. In DNA form, the CDR3 reads TGTGCCAGCAGCGTAGGGGGGCAATTGTACAATGAGCAGTTCTTC.

The V and J genes are TRBV28 and TRBJ2-3; D perhaps matches TRBD2 (6 bases). This CDR3 is built from 16 residues. V shed 6 bases and J shed 1 base, with 17 bases lying between them. Germline-derived CDR1 and CDR2 are MDHEN and SYDVKM. CDR3 in DNA: TGTGCCAGCAGCGACTTCGGGAGAGGGGGCACAGATACGCAGTATTTT. Its translation: CASSDFGRGGTDTQYF.

V usage is TRBV5-1 and J usage is TRBJ2-2, with D maybe TRBD1 (5 bases). The CDR3 runs to 16 residues. Germline V gives CDR1 SGHRS, CDR2 YFSETQ. V gave up 4 bases and J gave up 5 bases, with 18 bases separating them. CDR3 loop: CASSLTPGLRTGELFF. The CDR3 DNA is TGCGCCAGCAGCCTTACGCCAGGGTTAAGGACCGGGGAGCTGTTTTTT.

The chain uses TRBV15 and TRBJ1-5; D call uncertain. Germline assignment: CDR1 LNHNV and CDR2 YYDKDF (reference sequence). CDR3 size: 14 residues. V shed 1 base and J shed 0 bases, with 4 bases lying between them. CDR3 amino acids: CATSRAISNQPQHF. The CDR3 DNA follows: TGTGCCACCAGCAGAGCTATTAGCAATCAGCCCCAGCATTTT. The variable domain in full, with the rest retrieved from reference TRBV15 and TRBJ1-5, is DAMVIQNPRYQVTQFGKPVTLSCSQTLNHNVMYWYQQKSSQAPKLLFHYYDKDFNNEADTPDNFQSRRPNTSFCFLDIRSPGLGDTAMYLCATSRAISNQPQHFGDGTRLSIL.

J is TRBJ2-2 and V is TRBV7-6; tentative D call: TRBD1 (6 bases). Germline V gene lookup returns CDR1 SGHVS and CDR2 FNYEAQ. The length of the CDR3 is 15 residues. Trimming cost V 2 bases and J 6 bases, with 13 bases left between them. The CDR3 nucleotides read TGTGCCAGCAGCTTAACAGGGATTGGGCCCGGGGAGCTGTTTTTT. Its protein product is CASSLTGIGPGELFF. The variable domain in full, completed from reference TRBV7-6 and TRBJ2-2, reads GAGVSQSPRYKVTKRGQDVALRCDPISGHVSLYWYRQALGQGPEFLTYFNYEAQQDKSGLPNDRFSAERPEGSISTLTIQRTEQRDSAMYRCASSLTGIGPGELFFGEGSRLTVL.

This chain links TRBV28 with TRBJ1-1; TRBD1 agrees at 8 bases. V lost 4 bases and J lost 0; bases outside the gene matches: 7. Per germline, CDR1 MDHEN and CDR2 SYDVKM. The CDR3 has 16 residues. The CDR3 region has the DNA TGTGCCAGCAGTTCACCCGGGACAGGCGTGAACACTGAAGCTTTCTTT. Translating gives CASSSPGTGVNTEAFF.

This rearrangement joins TRBV15 to TRBJ1-5; 8 nucleotides align to TRBD1. Germline CDR1 reads LNHNV; CDR2 reads YYDKDF (reference sequence). The CDR3 sequence is 15 residues long. J lost 4 bases, V lost 1 base, and 3 bases had no gene match. The CDR3 loop reads CATSRVTGGNQPQHF. The CDR3 coding sequence is TGTGCCACCAGCAGAGTCACAGGGGGTAATCAGCCCCAGCATTTT.

The V gene is TRBV11-2, the J gene TRBJ1-1; D gene unclear. The CDR3 runs to 12 residues. Germline assignment: CDR1 SGHAT and CDR2 FQNNGV. V gave up 3 bases and J gave up 5 bases, with 7 bases separating them. CDR3 DNA: TGTGCCAGCAGCTTTGGAGGAACTGAAGCTTTCTTT. Translated, it gives CASSFGGTEAFF.

The chain recombines TRBV7-3 with TRBJ2-1; 14 nucleotides line up with TRBD2. V lost 3 bases, J lost 9 bases, and 10 bases stayed unmatched. This CDR3 has 17 residues. The germline V gene encodes CDR1 SGHTA and CDR2 FQGTGA. The CDR3 DNA reads TGTGCCAGCAGCTTTGCCGGGACTAGCGGGAGTCCCGGTGAGCAGTTCTTC. Translating it yields CASSFAGTSGSPGEQFF.